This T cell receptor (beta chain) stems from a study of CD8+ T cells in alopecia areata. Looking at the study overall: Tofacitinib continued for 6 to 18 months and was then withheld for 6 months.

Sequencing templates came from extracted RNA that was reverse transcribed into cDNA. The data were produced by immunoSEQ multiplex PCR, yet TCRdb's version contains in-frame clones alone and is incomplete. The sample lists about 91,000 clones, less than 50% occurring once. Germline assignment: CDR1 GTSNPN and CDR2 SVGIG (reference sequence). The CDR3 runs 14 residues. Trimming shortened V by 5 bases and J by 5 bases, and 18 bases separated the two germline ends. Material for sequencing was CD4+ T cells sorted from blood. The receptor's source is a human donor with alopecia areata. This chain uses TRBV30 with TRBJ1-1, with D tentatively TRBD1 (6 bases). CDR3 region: CAWETKEGGTEAFF. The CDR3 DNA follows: TGTGCCTGGGAAACGAAGGAGGGGGGGACTGAAGCTTTCTTT.